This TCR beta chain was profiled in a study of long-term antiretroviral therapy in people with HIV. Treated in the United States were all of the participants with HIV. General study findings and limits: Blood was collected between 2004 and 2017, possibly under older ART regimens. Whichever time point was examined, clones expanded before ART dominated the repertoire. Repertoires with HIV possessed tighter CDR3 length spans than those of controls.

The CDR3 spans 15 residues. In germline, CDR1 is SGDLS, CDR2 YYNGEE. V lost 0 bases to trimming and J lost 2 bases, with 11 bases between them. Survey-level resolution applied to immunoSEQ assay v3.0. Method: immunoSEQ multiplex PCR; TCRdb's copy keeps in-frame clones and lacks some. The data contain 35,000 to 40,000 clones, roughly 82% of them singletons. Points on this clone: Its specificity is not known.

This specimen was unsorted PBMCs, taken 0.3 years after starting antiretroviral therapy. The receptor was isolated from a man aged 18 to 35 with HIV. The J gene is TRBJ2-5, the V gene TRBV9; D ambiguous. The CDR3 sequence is CASSVGVGRQETQYF. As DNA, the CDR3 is TGTGCCAGCAGCGTAGGGGTGGGCAGACAAGAGACCCAGTACTTC.